Many counts were recorded for the clone carrying this T cell receptor beta chain. The germline CDR1 and CDR2 sequences are SGHRS and YFSETQ. The ends lost 0 bases at V and 1 base at J; junction bases unmatched: 8. CDR3 length equals 19 residues. This specimen comes from a study of prognosis after radiotherapy for stage I lung cancer. Study background: Patients numbered about a dozen men and more than 5 women, aged roughly 50 to 85 with a median of 74.5 years. The study delivered radiotherapy as SBRT in 3 to 5 fractions, with a biologically effective dose of at least 100 Gy.

Template was genomic DNA; TCR beta CDR3 amplified in two multiplex PCR rounds. Primers (each specific to one TRBV or TRBJ gene) were used in first-round PCR. A single record per CDR3 protein comes from TCRdb applying MiXCR to the multiplex PCR reads. The sample yields roughly 13,000 distinct CDR3 sequences, 45% to 55% seen once. The sequencing used PBMCs, collected before or after stereotactic body radiation therapy (not recorded which). The chain links TRBV5-1 to TRBJ2-1; 12 positions match TRBD2. This clonotype was sampled from a donor at least 50 years old with non-small cell lung cancer. The CDR3 bases are TGCGCCAGCAGCTTGGAACTAGCGGGAGGACGTGCATCCTACAATGAGCAGTTCTTC. Amino acid sequence: CASSLELAGGRASYNEQFF.